Below are 25 T cell receptor beta chains sequenced from a single sample in a study of cytomegalovirus exposure and HLA in healthy donors. Researchers ran the PCR with 60 Vbeta and 13 Jbeta primers. The protocol was immunoSEQ multiplex PCR, while the TCRdb copy is restricted to in-frame clones and leaves out a portion. The sample has about 140,000 clones, around three quarters seen once. Material: PBMCs. These receptors were obtained from a man aged 40-49 years in good health and CMV-seropositive.

The V gene is TRBV5-5, the J gene TRBJ1-4, with D maybe TRBD1 (6 bases). Germline values: CDR1 SGHKS, CDR2 YYEKEE (reference sequence). The CDR3 sequence is 16 residues long. V lost 4 bases and J 3 bases, leaving 16 bases between the germline ends. CDR3 nucleotides: TGTGCCAGCAGCCGGGGGGCAGTTATTTCTAATGAAAAACTGTTTTTT. This sequence encodes CASSRGAVISNEKLFF.

This chain joins TRBV5-1 and TRBJ1-1; TRBD1 matches at 8 bases. This CDR3 is 14 amino acids long. Trimming at V came to 2 bases and at J to 1 base, leaving 1 base not matched to a gene. Germline V CDR1 and CDR2: SGHRS, YFSETQ. The CDR3 DNA is TGCGCCAGCAGCTTCAGGGGGCAGAACACTGAAGCTTTCTTT. Amino acids: CASSFRGQNTEAFF.

The V and J genes are TRBV15 and TRBJ1-1, with TRBD1 identical over 11 bases. CDR1 LNHNV and CDR2 YYDKDF come from the germline V gene (reference sequence). Trimming removed 1 base from V and 0 bases from J; junction bases left unmatched: 1. This CDR3 comprises 16 residues. In DNA, the CDR3 is TGTGCCACCAGCAGAGGGACAGGGGGCTTGAACACTGAAGCTTTCTTT. Protein product: CATSRGTGGLNTEAFF.

The chain couples TRBV14 to TRBJ1-1, with D maybe TRBD1 (5 bases). V lost 2 bases and J 3 bases, leaving 13 bases between the germline ends. The germline CDR1 and CDR2 sequences are SGHDN and FVKESK. This CDR3 is 15 amino acids long. CDR3 region: CASSQLGGDYTEAFF. CDR3 coding DNA: TGTGCCAGCAGCCAATTGGGGGGGGACTACACTGAAGCTTTCTTT.

The rearrangement joins TRBV27 to TRBJ2-2; TRBD2 agrees at 9 bases. V was clipped by 5 bases and J by 1 base; unmatched bases: 2. The CDR3 loop spans 15 amino acids. CDR1 is MNHEY and CDR2 is SMNVEV in the germline V gene (reference sequence). DNA of the CDR3: TGTGCCAGCAGTCTACTAGCGGGGAACACCGGGGAGCTGTTTTTT. Protein product: CASSLLAGNTGELFF.

V and J are TRBV7-9 and TRBJ2-7, with 8 nucleotides matching TRBD1. The CDR3 has 13 residues. The junction had 2 bases not matched to a gene; V was cut back by 4 bases and J by 3 bases. CDR1 and CDR2 (germline): SEHNR, FQNEAQ (reference sequence). The CDR3 spells CASSSGTGYEQYF. CDR3 nucleotides: TGTGCCAGCAGCTCTGGGACAGGCTACGAGCAGTACTTC.

This clone was observed a handful of times. This chain joins TRBV30 and TRBJ1-1; D is perhaps TRBD1 (5 bases). This CDR3 is 16 amino acids long. Trimming stripped 2 bases from V and 1 base from J, with 17 bases between. The V gene's germline CDR1 is GTSNPN and CDR2 SVGIG (reference sequence). CDR3 DNA: TGTGCCTGGAGTACGTGGGGGGTGACGGAGAACACTGAAGCTTTCTTT. Translated: CAWSTWGVTENTEAFF.

CDR3 sequence (DNA): TGTGCCAGCAGTCGGACTATCTCCTACGAGCAGTACTTC. Residues: CASSRTISYEQYF. The chain links TRBV11-2 to TRBJ2-7; weak D call: TRBD2 (6 bases). Germline V CDR1 and CDR2: SGHAT, FQNNGV. V was pared by 6 bases and J by 0 bases, with 9 bases between. This CDR3 region has 13 residues. The whole variable domain, filled in from reference TRBV11-2 and TRBJ2-7, reads EAGVAQSPRYKIIEKRQSVAFWCNPISGHATLYWYQQILGQGPKLLIQFQNNGVVDDSQLPKDRFSAERLKGVDSTLKIQPAKLEDSAVYLCASSRTISYEQYFGPGTRLTVT.

V usage is TRBV7-9 and J usage is TRBJ2-3, with 9 nucleotides matching TRBD2. The CDR3 spans 16 residues. The germline V gene has CDR1 SEHNR and CDR2 FQNEAQ (reference sequence). Germline trimming cut 5 bases from V and 1 base from J; bases unmatched to any gene: 7. The CDR3 bases are TGTGCCAGCAGCAAGCGGGGGGCCGGTGGCACAGATACGCAGTATTTT. Amino acids: CASSKRGAGGTDTQYF.

CDR3 coding DNA: TGTGCCAGCGGCTGGGACAGGGATGAAAAACTGTTTTTT. Translation gives CASGWDRDEKLFF. This rearrangement joins TRBV5-6 to TRBJ1-4, with 9 bases lining up with TRBD1. V lost 7 bases to trimming and J lost 6 bases; unmatched junction nucleotides: 4. Germline V gene data show CDR1 as SGHDT and CDR2 as YYEEEE. The CDR3 totals 13 residues.

The genes are TRBV7-9 and TRBJ1-2; perhaps TRBD1 as D (5 bases). V was clipped by 5 bases and J by 6 bases, with 19 bases between them. The CDR3 has 15 amino acids. The germline gives CDR1 SEHNR, CDR2 FQNEAQ (reference sequence). CDR3 region: CASSLMGLIVHGYTF. The CDR3 DNA follows: TGTGCCAGCAGCCTGATGGGACTAATAGTCCATGGCTACACCTTC.

The chain employs TRBV7-9 and TRBJ1-2; 7 nucleotides line up with TRBD1. Per germline, CDR1 SEHNR and CDR2 FQNEAQ (reference sequence). Losses at the gene ends were 5 bases for V and 2 bases for J; bases not matched to a gene: 2. The CDR3 extends over 13 amino acids. The CDR3 protein is CASSGQANYGYTF. Written as DNA, the CDR3 is TGTGCCAGCAGCGGACAGGCCAACTATGGCTACACCTTC. Full variable domain (remainder filled in from reference TRBV7-9 and TRBJ1-2): DTGVSQNPRHKITKRGQNVTFRCDPISEHNRLYWYRQTLGQGPEFLTYFQNEAQLEKSRLLSDRFSAERPKGSFSTLEIQRTEQGDSAMYLCASSGQANYGYTFGSGTRLTVV.

This clone has just a few counts. The chain carries TRBV5-1 and TRBJ2-7, with 9 bases matching TRBD1. Germline V gene sequence: CDR1 SGHRS, CDR2 YFSETQ. Unmatched junction bases numbered 7, after V lost 3 bases and J lost 6 bases. The CDR3 has 14 amino acids. CDR3 protein: CASSYRDRVIEQYF. The CDR3 nucleotides are TGCGCCAGCAGCTACCGGGACAGGGTCATCGAGCAGTACTTC.

This clone was seen more than once but under ten times. CDR3 in amino acids: CASSQDGGRGSNYGYTF. In nucleotides, the CDR3 is TGCGCCAGCAGCCAAGATGGGGGAAGGGGGAGTAACTATGGCTACACCTTC. The chain recombines TRBV4-3 with TRBJ1-2, with D tentatively TRBD1 (6 bases). Deletions cut 0 bases from V and 1 base from J, with 15 bases between. Germline CDR1 and CDR2: LGHNA and YSLEER. The CDR3 covers 17 residues.

This clone was recorded only once. The chain combines TRBV6-1 with TRBJ1-2; D is unclear. Germline CDR1 reads MNHNS; CDR2 reads SASEGT. Trimming took 2 bases from V and 7 from J, leaving 11 bases between them. The CDR3 covers 13 residues. CDR3 nucleotide sequence: TGTGCCAGCAGTGAATGGGCGGGCGCTGGCTACACCTTC. Translation gives CASSEWAGAGYTF.

V usage is TRBV5-1 and J usage is TRBJ1-2, with 8 bases fitting TRBD1. The CDR3 covers 14 residues. Unmatched junction bases numbered 8, after V lost 4 bases and J lost 6 bases. The germline V gene encodes CDR1 SGHRS and CDR2 YFSETQ. The CDR3: CASSPDRDDNGYTF. As DNA, the CDR3 is TGCGCCAGCAGCCCGGACAGGGACGATAATGGCTACACCTTC.

The chain links TRBV5-1 to TRBJ2-2; 7 bases are a match to TRBD1. The CDR3 length is 16 residues. J was trimmed by 1 base and V by 4 bases; bases with no gene match: 7. In germline, CDR1 is SGHRS, CDR2 YFSETQ. The CDR3: CASSLTTGMNTGELFF. CDR3 sequence (DNA): TGCGCCAGCAGCCTAACGACAGGGATGAACACCGGGGAGCTGTTTTTT.

V usage is TRBV5-4 and J usage is TRBJ2-2, with TRBD1 matching over 10 bases. Germline loops: CDR1 SGHNT, CDR2 YYREEE (reference sequence). Losses at the gene ends were 4 bases for V and 5 bases for J; bases not matched to a gene: 8. CDR3 length: 16 residues. The CDR3 DNA reads as TGTGCCAGCAGCAGTGGGGACAGGGGTTTTACCGGGGAGCTGTTTTTT. It encodes CASSSGDRGFTGELFF. Combining the CDR3 with reference TRBV5-4 and TRBJ2-2 gives the whole variable domain ETGVTQSPTHLIKTRGQQVTLRCSSQSGHNTVSWYQQALGQGPQFIFQYYREEENGRGNFPPRFSGLQFPNYSSELNVNALELDDSALYLCASSSGDRGFTGELFFGEGSRLTVL.

This chain uses TRBV6-4 with TRBJ1-3; D remains unclear. CDR3 length: 15 amino acids. From germline, CDR1 is MRHNA and CDR2 SNTAGT. The V and J ends lost 5 bases and 0 bases respectively, with 11 bases between them. Written as DNA, the CDR3 is TGTGCCAGCAGTAAAGAGGCCCACTCTGGAAACACCATATATTTT. Translated, it gives CASSKEAHSGNTIYF.

The chain has TRBV27 and TRBJ2-3; TRBD2 is a possible D gene (5 bases). CDR3 size: 19 residues. V was trimmed by 4 bases and J by 1 base, leaving 24 bases between them. Germline V gene lookup returns CDR1 MNHEY and CDR2 SMNVEV (reference sequence). The CDR3 coding sequence is TGTGCCAGCAGTTCCTCGGTGGACTGGACCTCTCGCGGCACAGATACGCAGTATTTT. As protein: CASSSSVDWTSRGTDTQYF.

This clone was found a few times. The chain joins TRBV5-6 to TRBJ2-3; D is unresolved. Per germline, CDR1 SGHDT and CDR2 YYEEEE. The CDR3 has 15 amino acids. V lost 4 bases to trimming and J lost 2 bases, with 14 bases between them. This CDR3 is CASSPLSSFTDTQYF. The CDR3, as DNA: TGTGCCAGCAGCCCACTTAGTTCGTTCACAGATACGCAGTATTTT.

The CDR3, as DNA: TGTGCCAGCAGCTTAGGGGAGCACGAGCAGTACTTC. Its translation is CASSLGEHEQYF. This sequence joins TRBV7-6 and TRBJ2-7; D is perhaps TRBD2 (5 bases). V shed 1 base and J shed 5 bases, with 6 bases lying between them. CDR1 and CDR2 (germline): SGHVS, FNYEAQ. The CDR3 sequence is 12 residues long.

The rearrangement links TRBV6-1 to TRBJ2-7; 11 nucleotides agree with TRBD1. Germline CDR1 is MNHNS and CDR2 is SASEGT. This CDR3 has 14 amino acids. V trimming: 4 bases; J trimming: 7 bases; junction bases outside the gene matches: 6. CDR3 in amino acids: CASSGGQGAFEQYF. The CDR3 DNA sequence: TGTGCCAGCAGTGGCGGACAGGGGGCGTTTGAGCAGTACTTC.

The genes are TRBV19 and TRBJ1-1; D uncertain. Per germline, CDR1 LNHDA and CDR2 SQIVND (reference sequence). V lost 5 bases to trimming and J lost 0 bases, with 10 bases between them. The CDR3 is made up of 14 amino acids. DNA for the CDR3: TGTGCCAGTAGTTCAACGACTGTGAACACTGAAGCTTTCTTT. Residues: CASSSTTVNTEAFF. Combining the CDR3 with reference TRBV19 and TRBJ1-1 gives the whole variable domain DGGITQSPKYLFRKEGQNVTLSCEQNLNHDAMYWYRQDPGQGLRLIYYSQIVNDFQKGDIAEGYSVSREKKESFPLTVTSAQKNPTAFYLCASSSTTVNTEAFFGQGTRLTVV.

V is TRBV6-5 and J is TRBJ2-3, with D tentatively TRBD1 (5 bases). The V gene lost 2 bases and the J gene lost 2 bases, with 11 bases spanning the gap. The CDR3 covers 15 residues. Germline V gene lookup returns CDR1 MNHEY and CDR2 SVGAGI. The CDR3 loop reads CASSYEQAPTDTQYF. CDR3 DNA: TGTGCCAGCAGTTACGAACAGGCCCCCACAGATACGCAGTATTTT.